The present T cell receptor (beta chain) was sequenced within a study of regulatory T cells in long-lasting Graves disease (dated by TCRdb to about 2021). Background for the entire study: In the newly diagnosed Graves' disease group, patients had been taking antithyroid drugs for less than 3 months. This study used TCR sequencing and RNA sequencing of peripheral blood to compare persistent Graves' disease patients against newly diagnosed Graves' disease patients. The study was conducted in China and was registered as a clinical trial. A total of around 35 samples were covered by TCR sequencing, comprising around 13 persistent and 20 or so newly diagnosed Graves' disease patients.

CDR1 and CDR2 were assigned from the germline V gene as SGHAT and FQNNGV. The CDR3 starts with the cysteine, ends with the phenylalanine, and has 16 residues. The only DNA kept is the CDR3, 48 bases in frame from the first base. V lost 1 base and J lost 2 bases; the stretch between them is 13 bases long. Interpreted using the paper, the time point label stands for: newly diagnosed GD, antithyroid drugs for less than 3 months. RNA was extracted from PBMCs in TRIzol for both TCR sequencing and RNA sequencing. The diagnosis of Graves' disease was made according to American Thyroid Association guidelines. The patients came from an endocrinology department in Xi'an, China. From each patient, approximately 9 milliliters of peripheral blood was collected into an EDTA anticoagulant tube. Ficoll Paque Plus density gradient separation was used to isolate PBMCs, and no further T cell sorting was done. An Agilent 2100 Bioanalyzer and agarose gel were used to check RNA quality, and a NanoDrop 2000 was used to measure RNA concentration.

The library was made by multiplex PCR. Instrument on record: Illumina HiSeq 4000. iRepertoire HTBI primers and Arm-PCR amplification of CDR3 regions were used to construct TCR beta libraries. PCR products were gel purified before sequencing. The source study handled its data this way. Gene usage analysis of CDR3 amino acid clonotypes relied on the approximately 60 TRBV and about 15 TRBJ segments identified across samples. COPE and FqMerger were used to merge the filtered high-quality paired reads into contigs. BLAST was used to align contigs to IMGT TRBV, TRBD and TRBJ reference genes, and CDR3 was defined according to IMGT. Highly expanded clones were defined as clonotypes with a frequency above 0.1%. Shannon entropy was used to measure repertoire diversity, and the Gini coefficient was used to measure V-J evenness. Public clonotypes were defined as clonotypes shared by more than one individual. Starting from the raw public reads, TCRdb applied fastp trimming at Q25, assembled clones with MiXCR and retained in-frame beta chains. Rows with one shared CDR3 protein collapse into an entry with the most common genes and DNA. Clone size and V and J calls follow TCRdb, not the original study. This sample has about 220,000 distinct CDR3 sequences in its table, and around 16% of those were observed once. Of the sample, approximately 24% falls within the top ten clones.

This clonotype was seen just once. Its binding antigen is unknown. No qualities accompany the bases; no much larger clone lies one base away. One read yields weak evidence. What the research found in general, with its limitations: The study examined only peripheral blood because the primary lesion, thyroid tissue, could not be accessed. Persistent patients shared more public clonotypes among themselves (around 2,800) than newly diagnosed patients did (about 970). Preferential use of TRBV28, TRBJ1-2 and TRBJ2-5 was observed in persistent disease, whereas TRBV20-1 and TRBJ2-1 were favored in newly diagnosed disease. Sequencing and analysis were limited to the TCR beta chain. The small sample size was acknowledged by the authors as a limitation that may reduce accuracy. Lower TCR Shannon entropy and fewer highly expanded clones were observed in persistent Graves' disease patients than in newly diagnosed patients, which suggested clonal expansion.

Sample: peripheral blood mononuclear cells (PBMCs), taken at new diagnosis, from a patient treated with antithyroid drugs. This chain joins TRBV11-2 to TRBJ2-3; the D segment could be TRBD2, given 5 matching bases. This receptor was identified in a female donor with Graves disease. The encoded CDR3 is CASSLGYTRVTDTQYF. In nucleotide form, the sequence is TGTGCCAGCAGCTTAGGGTACACTAGGGTCACAGATACGCAGTATTTT.